These 16 T cell receptor beta chains were sequenced from one sample in a study of T cell changes during pregnancy in multiple sclerosis. The table came from immunoSEQ multiplex PCR; TCRdb's copy has only in-frame clones and leaves some out. The sample carries about 59,000 clones, roughly 94% recorded once. This specimen consisted of CD8+ T cells from peripheral blood mononuclear cells, obtained after pregnancy. Every receptor here comes from a female donor with multiple sclerosis, enrolled in a pregnancy study.

The chain is built from TRBV11-2 and TRBJ2-1, with D tentatively TRBD1 (5 bases). V was trimmed by 7 bases and J by 1 base, leaving 14 bases between them. From germline, CDR1 is SGHAT and CDR2 FQNNGV. The CDR3 consists of 15 residues. Here the CDR3 DNA reads TGTGCCAGCATGAGGTTAAGGGGATCCTACAATGAGCAGTTCTTC. The encoded protein is CASMRLRGSYNEQFF.

CDR3 in amino acids: CASSATGFFEKLFF. The DNA for the CDR3 is TGTGCCAGCAGCGCGACAGGGTTCTTCGAAAAACTGTTTTTT. The chain is built from TRBV27 and TRBJ1-4, with TRBD1 matching 7 bases. V was pared by 6 bases and J by 8 bases, with 9 bases of the junction left unmatched. Germline values: CDR1 MNHEY, CDR2 SMNVEV (reference sequence). The CDR3 has 14 amino acids.

The chain has TRBV7-9 and TRBJ2-2, with TRBD2 matching over 14 bases. J lost 2 bases, V lost 8 bases, and 7 bases had no gene match. The CDR3 loop spans 17 amino acids. The germline CDR1 and CDR2 sequences are SEHNR and FQNEAQ (reference sequence). DNA of the CDR3: TGTGCCAGCCCCCTGGGGACTAGCGGGGGAAACACCGGGGAGCTGTTTTTT. It translates to CASPLGTSGGNTGELFF. The whole variable domain, filled in from reference TRBV7-9 and TRBJ2-2, reads DTGVSQNPRHKITKRGQNVTFRCDPISEHNRLYWYRQTLGQGPEFLTYFQNEAQLEKSRLLSDRFSAERPKGSFSTLEIQRTEQGDSAMYLCASPLGTSGGNTGELFFGEGSRLTVL.

The CDR3 nucleotides are TGTGCCAGCAGCCAAGAGGACAGGAAGAACTATGGCTACACCTTC. Translation: CASSQEDRKNYGYTF. The J gene is TRBJ1-2, the V gene TRBV4-2, with TRBD1 matching 7 bases. Looked up from germline, CDR1 is LGHNA and CDR2 is YNFKEQ. The CDR3 contains 15 residues. The J segment lost 2 bases and the V segment lost 0 bases, leaving 3 bases of the junction unmatched.

The chain uses TRBV4-1 and TRBJ2-1, with D maybe TRBD2 (5 bases). Trimming took 1 base from V and 6 from J, leaving 7 bases between them. The CDR3 spans 13 residues. The V gene's germline CDR1 is MGHRA and CDR2 YSYEKL. The CDR3, as DNA: TGCGCCAGCAGCCAAGTAAGCGGCAATGAGCAGTTCTTC. Its protein product is CASSQVSGNEQFF.

The rearrangement joins TRBV7-7 to TRBJ2-2, with 8 positions matching TRBD2. The CDR3 extends over 15 amino acids. Germline loops: CDR1 SSHAT, CDR2 FNYEAQ (reference sequence). The junction had 3 bases not matched to a gene; V was cut back by 2 bases and J by 4 bases. CDR3 loop: CASSLKGLGTGELFF. CDR3 in DNA: TGTGCCAGCAGCTTAAAGGGACTAGGCACCGGGGAGCTGTTTTTT.

This clone was picked up one time. This chain connects TRBV6-5 to TRBJ2-1, with 7 bases aligning to TRBD2. The V segment lost 5 bases and the J segment 4 bases; nucleotides outside the gene matches: 8. The CDR3 covers 15 residues. The germline V gene encodes CDR1 MNHEY and CDR2 SVGAGI. DNA of the CDR3: TGTGCCAGCAGTGCTGGAGCGGGGACTTACAATGAGCAGTTCTTC. Amino acid sequence: CASSAGAGTYNEQFF.

The V gene is TRBV5-1, the J gene TRBJ1-1, with D uncertain. CDR3 length equals 13 residues. The germline V gene encodes CDR1 SGHRS and CDR2 YFSETQ. V was pared by 2 bases and J by 1 base, with 6 bases between. The CDR3 nucleotides are TGCGCCAGCAGCTTTGAGGGGAACACTGAAGCTTTCTTT. Translation gives CASSFEGNTEAFF.

The chain is built from TRBV5-1 and TRBJ2-7; tentatively, D is TRBD2 (5 bases). CDR3 size: 14 residues. In germline, CDR1 is SGHRS, CDR2 YFSETQ. Trimming took 2 bases from V and 3 from J, leaving 12 bases between them. CDR3 sequence reads: CASSLGGPGYEQYF. Here the CDR3 DNA reads TGCGCCAGCAGCTTAGGAGGACCCGGCTACGAGCAGTACTTC.

In DNA, the CDR3 is TGTGCCAGTAGTATGGGGGCCAGCGGCTACACCTTC. Protein sequence: CASSMGASGYTF. The chain recombines TRBV19 with TRBJ1-2, with TRBD1 as a possible D gene (6 bases). Trimming shortened V by 3 bases and J by 8 bases, and 10 bases separated the two germline ends. CDR1 LNHDA and CDR2 SQIVND come from the germline V gene (reference sequence). CDR3 length: 12 amino acids.

In DNA form, the CDR3 reads TGTGCCAGCAGCCCAAGTGGACTAGTGCTCACCGGGGAGCTGTTTTTT. This translates into CASSPSGLVLTGELFF. The rearrangement uses TRBV5-6 and TRBJ2-2; 7 bases line up with TRBD2. The CDR3 has 16 residues. Germline trimming cut 4 bases from V and 4 bases from J; bases unmatched to any gene: 10. Germline values: CDR1 SGHDT, CDR2 YYEEEE.

The chain uses TRBV7-9 and TRBJ2-7; unclear D gene. CDR3 length equals 15 residues. Per the germline V gene, CDR1 is SEHNR and CDR2 is FQNEAQ (reference sequence). Trimming took off 4 bases at V and 4 bases at J, with 17 bases between the two ends. CDR3 nucleotides: TGTGCCAGCAGCTCAACCTTATCCCCCAGTTACGAGCAGTACTTC. Protein product: CASSSTLSPSYEQYF. Using reference TRBV7-9 and TRBJ2-7 for the parts outside the CDR3, the full variable domain is DTGVSQNPRHKITKRGQNVTFRCDPISEHNRLYWYRQTLGQGPEFLTYFQNEAQLEKSRLLSDRFSAERPKGSFSTLEIQRTEQGDSAMYLCASSSTLSPSYEQYFGPGTRLTVT.

CDR3 coding DNA: TGTGCCAGCAGCTCAAGACAGGGCAACGCGAACACCGGGGAGCTGTTTTTT. Translated, it gives CASSSRQGNANTGELFF. The chain uses TRBV7-9 and TRBJ2-2; TRBD1 matches 7 bases. V gave up 4 bases and J gave up 0 bases; unmatched junction bases: 8. The CDR3 covers 17 residues. Germline assignment: CDR1 SEHNR and CDR2 FQNEAQ (reference sequence). Combining the CDR3 with reference TRBV7-9 and TRBJ2-2 gives the whole variable domain DTGVSQNPRHKITKRGQNVTFRCDPISEHNRLYWYRQTLGQGPEFLTYFQNEAQLEKSRLLSDRFSAERPKGSFSTLEIQRTEQGDSAMYLCASSSRQGNANTGELFFGEGSRLTVL.

This chain uses TRBV7-9 with TRBJ2-3; 10 positions agree with TRBD2. J was trimmed by 3 bases and V by 5 bases; bases with no gene match: 8. This CDR3 is 16 amino acids long. Germline CDR1 SEHNR, CDR2 FQNEAQ (reference sequence). The CDR3 loop reads CASSGERGGQTDTQYF. The CDR3 coding sequence is TGTGCCAGCAGCGGGGAGCGGGGGGGGCAAACAGATACGCAGTATTTT.

The V and J genes are TRBV2 and TRBJ2-6; 8 bases are shared with TRBD1. The CDR3 has 15 amino acids. V shed 7 bases, J shed 0 bases, and the junction held 2 bases outside the gene matches. CDR1 SNHLY and CDR2 FYNNEI come from the germline V gene. For the CDR3, the DNA is TGTGCCAGCACAGGGGGCTTCTCTGGGGCCAACGTCCTGACTTTC. Encoded protein: CASTGGFSGANVLTF.

V usage is TRBV10-3 and J usage is TRBJ1-2; D not certain. Germline V gene sequence: CDR1 ENHRY, CDR2 SYGVKD. Trimming shortened V by 4 bases and J by 4 bases, and 16 bases separated the two germline ends. The CDR3 is 15 amino acids. The CDR3 DNA reads as TGTGCCATCAGTGTCGAAAATATCGGGAGCTATGGCTACACCTTC. It translates to CAISVENIGSYGYTF.